The 29 T cell receptor beta chains presented below share a single source sample, sequenced in a study of cytomegalovirus exposure and HLA in healthy donors. TCRdb's copy holds only in-frame clones and misses some; the assay was immunoSEQ multiplex PCR. The sample includes over 130,000 clones, around 87% seen only once; the top ten take 8.7%. The sequenced material came from PBMCs. All receptors derive from a man aged 18 to 35 in good health and CMV-seropositive.

DNA for the CDR3: TGTGCCAGCAGCGTAGAGGGTCGGGGTACGCAGTATTTT. It is translated as CASSVEGRGTQYF. V usage is TRBV9 and J usage is TRBJ2-3, with D maybe TRBD2 (5 bases). Per the germline V gene, CDR1 is SGDLS and CDR2 is YYNGEE. V lost 0 bases and J 8 bases, leaving 10 bases between the germline ends. The CDR3 is 13 amino acids. The entire variable domain, with the rest obtained from reference TRBV9 and TRBJ2-3, is as follows: DSGVTQTPKHLITATGQRVTLRCSPRSGDLSVYWYQQSLDQGLQFLIQYYNGEERAKGNILERFSAQQFPDLHSELNLSSLELGDSALYFCASSVEGRGTQYFGPGTRLTVL.

The chain uses TRBV12-5 and TRBJ2-1, with a weak D call TRBD1 (6 bases). Looked up from germline, CDR1 is LGHNT and CDR2 is FRNRAP. V lost 2 bases and J lost 3, with 11 bases in between. This CDR3 spans 15 amino acids. CDR3 coding DNA: TGTGCTAGTGGTTTGCGCAGGGGATACTACAATGAGCAGTTCTTC. Amino acid sequence: CASGLRRGYYNEQFF.

J is TRBJ2-2 and V is TRBV4-2, with 8 bases aligning to TRBD2. The germline gives CDR1 LGHNA, CDR2 YNFKEQ. V lost 1 base, J lost 5 bases, and 3 bases stayed unmatched. This CDR3 region has 15 residues. The CDR3 bases are TGTGCCAGCAGCCAAGCAGGGACTAGTACCGGGGAGCTGTTTTTT. Encoded protein: CASSQAGTSTGELFF.

The rearrangement joins TRBV5-1 to TRBJ1-2; 7 nucleotides align to TRBD1. CDR1 and CDR2 (germline): SGHRS, YFSETQ. There are 13 residues in the CDR3. V trimming: 0 bases; J trimming: 6 bases; junction bases outside the gene matches: 2. The CDR3 DNA reads as TGCGCCAGCAGCTTGGAAACAGGGGATGGCTACACCTTC. Translating gives CASSLETGDGYTF.

Here the CDR3 DNA reads TGTGCCAGCATGGGGAGTAGTTCGGGGAATGAGCAGTTCTTC. It translates to CASMGSSSGNEQFF. This sequence joins TRBV2 and TRBJ2-1, with a possible D match to TRBD2 (5 bases). Trimming cost V 7 bases and J 7 bases, with 17 bases left between them. In germline, CDR1 is SNHLY, CDR2 FYNNEI. The CDR3 is 14 amino acids.

This clone turned up a few times. The rearrangement links TRBV11-2 to TRBJ1-2, with a tentative D call TRBD1 (5 bases). Germline V CDR1 and CDR2: SGHAT, FQNNGV. The CDR3 runs 14 residues. With 2 bases removed from V and 8 bases from J, the gap between germline ends came to 15 bases. CDR3 sequence reads: CASSLSPGYEGYTF. In nucleotides, the CDR3 is TGTGCCAGCAGCTTATCACCAGGGTATGAAGGCTACACCTTC.

This clone was recorded once. J is TRBJ2-3 and V is TRBV27, with 10 bases identical to TRBD2. The V gene's germline CDR1 is MNHEY and CDR2 SMNVEV (reference sequence). This CDR3 has 19 residues. The junction had 14 bases not matched to a gene; V was cut back by 5 bases and J by 0 bases. DNA for the CDR3: TGTGCCAGCAGTCCCGGAGCGGGAGGGCCTCGAATCAGCACAGATACGCAGTATTTT. Protein sequence: CASSPGAGGPRISTDTQYF.

This clone was picked up one time. This chain links TRBV6-1 with TRBJ2-1; the match to TRBD1 covers 8 bases. V was pared by 2 bases and J by 4 bases, with 4 bases of the junction left unmatched. Germline V CDR1 and CDR2: MNHNS, SASEGT. This CDR3 region has 15 residues. The CDR3 DNA sequence: TGTGCCAGCAGTGAAATCGGGACAGGTTACAATGAGCAGTTCTTC. Its translation is CASSEIGTGYNEQFF.

This clone has more than one count but fewer than ten. The chain uses TRBV6-5 and TRBJ1-1, with 9 nucleotides matching TRBD1. The germline gives CDR1 MNHEY, CDR2 SVGAGI. V was pared by 7 bases and J by 4 bases, with 10 bases of the junction left unmatched. CDR3 length equals 15 residues. The CDR3 coding sequence is TGTGCCAGCATCCCACAGGGGGCCTGGGGCACTGAAGCTTTCTTT. Its protein product is CASIPQGAWGTEAFF.

The V gene is TRBV29-1, the J gene TRBJ2-5, with D possibly TRBD1 on 5 matching bases. Germline V lookup: CDR1 SQVTM, CDR2 ANQGSEA. The CDR3 is made up of 14 amino acids. The V end lost 6 bases, the J end lost 4 bases, and 18 bases lay between the germline ends. The CDR3 DNA reads as TGCAGCGTGCTGGACACAACCTCGCGAGAGACCCAGTACTTC. Its protein product is CSVLDTTSRETQYF.

The chain uses TRBV7-6 and TRBJ2-7, with a possible D match to TRBD2 (6 bases). Germline lookup yields CDR1 SGHVS and CDR2 FNYEAQ. The CDR3 length is 17 residues. V was cut by 4 bases and J by 3 bases, with 22 bases left in between. CDR3 region: CASSSPPDYERVYEQYF. The CDR3 DNA is TGTGCCAGCAGCTCGCCTCCGGACTATGAGAGGGTCTACGAGCAGTACTTC.

This clone was counted only a few times. This chain joins TRBV2 and TRBJ2-1, with a tentative D call TRBD2 (5 bases). CDR3 size: 14 residues. From germline, CDR1 is SNHLY and CDR2 FYNNEI. The V end was cut by 6 bases, the J end by 2 bases, with 11 bases between. Here the CDR3 DNA reads TGTGCCAGCAGGGAGCTGACTACCTACAATGAGCAGTTCTTC. It is translated as CASRELTTYNEQFF.

V gene TRBV7-9 combines with J gene TRBJ1-2, with 7 bases lining up with TRBD1. The CDR3 contains 14 residues. Germline loops: CDR1 SEHNR, CDR2 FQNEAQ (reference sequence). V was pared by 4 bases and J by 7 bases, with 9 bases of the junction left unmatched. CDR3 amino acids: CASSSITGAGGYTF. The CDR3 DNA sequence: TGTGCCAGCAGCTCTATAACAGGGGCGGGTGGCTACACCTTC.

The CDR3 sequence: CASSLGGQGYEKLFF. CDR3 in DNA: TGTGCCAGCAGCTTGGGAGGACAGGGGTATGAAAAACTGTTTTTT. The rearrangement links TRBV5-8 to TRBJ1-4; 9 nucleotides align to TRBD1. The CDR3 sequence is 15 residues long. V dropped 0 bases and J dropped 6; count of bases not matched to a gene: 3. In germline, CDR1 is SGHTS, CDR2 YDEGEE. The full variable domain, in which reference TRBV5-8 and TRBJ1-4 provide the parts outside the CDR3, is EAGVTQSPTHLIKTRGQQATLRCSPISGHTSVYWYQQALGLGLQFLLWYDEGEERNRGNFPPRFSGRQFPNYSSELNVNALELEDSALYLCASSLGGQGYEKLFFGSGTQLSVL.

The chain links TRBV10-3 to TRBJ1-1; 7 bases map to TRBD1. V lost 6 bases, J lost 4 bases, and 8 bases stayed unmatched. This CDR3 region has 14 residues. Germline values: CDR1 ENHRY, CDR2 SYGVKD. The CDR3 sequence: CAIRLSRDSTEAFF. The CDR3 nucleotides are TGTGCCATCAGGCTAAGCCGGGACAGCACTGAAGCTTTCTTT.

V is TRBV6-1 and J is TRBJ2-2; weak D call: TRBD1 (6 bases). CDR1 and CDR2 from the germline V gene are MNHNS and SASEGT. Trimming left V 0 bases short and J 6 bases short, with 8 bases between. This CDR3 is built from 14 residues. The CDR3, as DNA: TGTGCCAGCAGTGAAGCAGGGGGAGCCGGGGAGCTGTTTTTT. Translating it yields CASSEAGGAGELFF.

In the case of this clone: Relative to the germline gene, one junction end is altered; a read error may explain this. This rearrangement joins TRBV7-9 to TRBJ1-1; 9 bases match TRBD1. CDR3 length equals 16 residues. CDR1 is SEHNR and CDR2 is FQNEAQ in the germline V gene (reference sequence). The CDR3 loop is CASSSTGQGMKTEAFF. As DNA, the CDR3 is TGTGCCAGCAGCTCGACAGGACAGGGGATGAAAACTGAAGCTTTCTTT.

This clone showed up just once. The V call is TRBV2, the J call TRBJ2-5; maybe TRBD2 (5 bases). The CDR3 extends over 12 amino acids. Germline values: CDR1 SNHLY, CDR2 FYNNEI. V was shortened by 6 bases and J by 5 bases, with 10 bases between the two germline ends. The CDR3 is CASRGSGETQYF. The DNA of the CDR3 is TGTGCCAGCAGGGGGTCGGGGGAGACCCAGTACTTC.

The chain links TRBV19 to TRBJ1-5; 9 bases align to TRBD1. This CDR3 contains 17 residues. Germline assignment: CDR1 LNHDA and CDR2 SQIVND (reference sequence). Losses at the gene ends were 6 bases for V and 2 bases for J; bases not matched to a gene: 11. This CDR3 reads CASRNHQWTGGNQPQHF. CDR3 nucleotide sequence: TGTGCCAGTAGAAACCATCAATGGACAGGGGGCAATCAGCCCCAGCATTTT. The full variable domain, with the rest looked up from reference TRBV19 and TRBJ1-5, is DGGITQSPKYLFRKEGQNVTLSCEQNLNHDAMYWYRQDPGQGLRLIYYSQIVNDFQKGDIAEGYSVSREKKESFPLTVTSAQKNPTAFYLCASRNHQWTGGNQPQHFGDGTRLSIL.

This clone has just one count. This chain connects TRBV9 to TRBJ1-1, with a possible D match to TRBD1 (5 bases). This CDR3 is built from 16 residues. Germline CDR1 is SGDLS and CDR2 is YYNGEE. Trimming left V 2 bases short and J 6 bases short, with 20 bases between. CDR3 region: CASSVSPDISASEAFF. The CDR3 DNA sequence: TGTGCCAGCAGCGTTTCCCCGGACATCTCTGCCTCTGAAGCTTTCTTT.

The chain combines TRBV2 with TRBJ1-6; D is perhaps TRBD1 (6 bases). The CDR3 runs to 16 residues. The germline gives CDR1 SNHLY, CDR2 FYNNEI. V was pared by 7 bases and J by 6 bases, with 19 bases between. CDR3 sequence: CASTSQGMGSNSPLHF. For the CDR3, the DNA is TGTGCCAGCACCAGTCAGGGGATGGGCTCTAATTCACCCCTCCACTTT.

V usage is TRBV5-4 and J usage is TRBJ2-3, with 8 bases fitting TRBD2. Germline lookup yields CDR1 SGHNT and CDR2 YYREEE (reference sequence). The CDR3 length is 16 residues. V lost 2 bases and J lost 6; bases outside the gene matches: 11. The CDR3: CASSFGSGGRIDTQYF. CDR3 sequence (DNA): TGTGCCAGCAGCTTCGGGTCGGGAGGGAGGATTGATACGCAGTATTTT.

The J gene is TRBJ2-7, the V gene TRBV27; the D is unclear. This CDR3 is built from 13 residues. The V end was cut by 3 bases, the J end by 2 bases, with 8 bases between. CDR1 and CDR2 (germline): MNHEY, SMNVEV (reference sequence). CDR3 in DNA: TGTGCCAGCAGTTTTGGCACCACCTACGAGCAGTACTTC. It encodes CASSFGTTYEQYF.

The rearrangement uses TRBV9 and TRBJ1-1; D might be TRBD1 (5 bases). The V end lost 0 bases, the J end lost 7 bases, and 16 bases lay between the germline ends. The CDR3 totals 15 residues. Germline CDR1 SGDLS, CDR2 YYNGEE. The CDR3 DNA is TGTGCCAGCAGCGTAGGGAGCCGGGGGTTTGATGAAGCTTTCTTT. Translation gives CASSVGSRGFDEAFF.

The chain couples TRBV27 to TRBJ2-7, with 8 positions matching TRBD1. The length of the CDR3 is 16 residues. The V gene end was trimmed by 10 bases and the J gene end by 3 bases; junction bases not matched to a gene: 17. In germline, CDR1 is MNHEY, CDR2 SMNVEV (reference sequence). CDR3 amino acids: CATSSGQAVGGYEQYF. The CDR3 nucleotides read TGTGCCACCTCATCGGGACAGGCCGTCGGGGGCTACGAGCAGTACTTC.

CDR3 in amino acids: CASSVGTGGIYGYTF. DNA of the CDR3: TGTGCCAGCAGCGTCGGAACAGGGGGCATCTATGGCTACACCTTC. V is TRBV9 and J is TRBJ1-2; 9 bases fit TRBD1. Germline V lookup: CDR1 SGDLS, CDR2 YYNGEE. The trim removed 2 bases at V and 4 bases at J, leaving 6 bases unmatched. The CDR3 loop spans 15 amino acids.

This sequence joins TRBV29-1 and TRBJ2-2; D is perhaps TRBD2 (6 bases). The V gene's germline CDR1 is SQVTM and CDR2 ANQGSEA. CDR3 length equals 17 residues. The V end lost 5 bases, the J end lost 2 bases, and 21 bases lay between the germline ends. CDR3 protein: CSVLVGSREINTGELFF. In DNA form, the CDR3 reads TGCAGCGTTCTCGTCGGGAGCCGCGAAATTAACACCGGGGAGCTGTTTTTT.

This clone appeared once. This chain uses TRBV7-2 with TRBJ2-7; 7 bases line up with TRBD2. The CDR3 has 15 residues. The junction had 7 bases not matched to a gene; V was cut back by 5 bases and J by 0 bases. Per the germline V gene, CDR1 is SGHTA and CDR2 is FQGNSA. CDR3 in DNA: TGTGCCAGCAGCCGGAGCGGGGCTAGCTCCTACGAGCAGTACTTC. This translates into CASSRSGASSYEQYF.

The V gene is TRBV6-5, the J gene TRBJ2-6; D call uncertain. V shed 7 bases and J shed 0 bases, with 7 bases lying between them. The CDR3 loop spans 14 amino acids. Germline V gene sequence: CDR1 MNHEY, CDR2 SVGAGI. The CDR3 loop reads CASTEVSGANVLTF. CDR3 in DNA: TGTGCCAGCACAGAGGTCTCTGGGGCCAACGTCCTGACTTTC.